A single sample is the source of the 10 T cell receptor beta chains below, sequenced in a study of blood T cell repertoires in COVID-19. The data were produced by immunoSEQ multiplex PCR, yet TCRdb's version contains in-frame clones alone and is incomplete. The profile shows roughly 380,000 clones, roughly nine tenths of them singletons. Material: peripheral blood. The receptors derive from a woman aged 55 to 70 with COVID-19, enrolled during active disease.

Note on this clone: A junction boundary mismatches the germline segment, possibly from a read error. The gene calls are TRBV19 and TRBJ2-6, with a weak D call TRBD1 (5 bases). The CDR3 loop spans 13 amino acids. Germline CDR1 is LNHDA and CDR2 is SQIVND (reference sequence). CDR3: CASGFSGANVLTF. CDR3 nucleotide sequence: TGTGCCAGTGGATTCTCTGGGGCCAACGTCTTGACTTTC.

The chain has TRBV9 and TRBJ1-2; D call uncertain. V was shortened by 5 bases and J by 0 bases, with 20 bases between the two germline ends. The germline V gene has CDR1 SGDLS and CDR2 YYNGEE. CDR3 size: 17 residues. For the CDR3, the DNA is TGTGCCAGCAGTCCCACTGGGCAGGCACCTTCTAACTATGGCTACACCTTC. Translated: CASSPTGQAPSNYGYTF.

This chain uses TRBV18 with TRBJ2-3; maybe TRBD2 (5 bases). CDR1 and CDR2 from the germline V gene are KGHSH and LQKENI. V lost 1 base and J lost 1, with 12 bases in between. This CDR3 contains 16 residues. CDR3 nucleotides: TGTGCCAGCTCACCACAAGGCGGGTCAGGCACAGATACGCAGTATTTT. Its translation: CASSPQGGSGTDTQYF.

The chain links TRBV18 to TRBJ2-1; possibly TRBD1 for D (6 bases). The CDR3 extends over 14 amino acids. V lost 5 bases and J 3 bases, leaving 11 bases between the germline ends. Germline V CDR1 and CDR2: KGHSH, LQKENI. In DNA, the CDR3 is TGTGCCAGCTCAGAAGGGGGTATCTACAATGAGCAGTTCTTC. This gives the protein CASSEGGIYNEQFF.

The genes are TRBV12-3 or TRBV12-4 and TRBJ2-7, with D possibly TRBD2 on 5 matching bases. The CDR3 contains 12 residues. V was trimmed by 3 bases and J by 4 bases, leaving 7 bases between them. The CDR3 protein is CASSFEGYEQYF. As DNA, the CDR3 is TGTGCCAGCAGTTTTGAGGGTTACGAGCAGTACTTC.

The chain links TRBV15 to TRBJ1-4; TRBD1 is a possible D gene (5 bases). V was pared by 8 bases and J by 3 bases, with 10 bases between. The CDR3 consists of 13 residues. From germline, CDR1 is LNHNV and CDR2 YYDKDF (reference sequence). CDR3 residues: CATRRGANEKLFF. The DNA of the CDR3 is TGTGCCACCCGAAGGGGTGCTAATGAAAAACTGTTTTTT. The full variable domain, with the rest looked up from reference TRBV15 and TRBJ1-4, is DAMVIQNPRYQVTQFGKPVTLSCSQTLNHNVMYWYQQKSSQAPKLLFHYYDKDFNNEADTPDNFQSRRPNTSFCFLDIRSPGLGDTAMYLCATRRGANEKLFFGSGTQLSVL.

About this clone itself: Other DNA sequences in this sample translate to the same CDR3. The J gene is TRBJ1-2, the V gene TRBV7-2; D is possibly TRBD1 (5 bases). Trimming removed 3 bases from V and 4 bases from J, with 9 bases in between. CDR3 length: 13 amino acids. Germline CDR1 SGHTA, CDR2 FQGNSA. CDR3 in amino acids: CASSFGQVYGYTF. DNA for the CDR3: TGTGCCAGCAGCTTCGGACAAGTCTATGGCTACACCTTC.

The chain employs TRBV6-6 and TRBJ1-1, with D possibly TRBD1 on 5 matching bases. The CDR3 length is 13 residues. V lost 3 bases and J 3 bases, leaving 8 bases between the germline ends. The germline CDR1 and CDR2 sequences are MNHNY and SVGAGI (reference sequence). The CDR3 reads CASSYGGYTEAFF. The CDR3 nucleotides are TGTGCCAGCAGTTATGGGGGGTACACTGAAGCTTTCTTT.

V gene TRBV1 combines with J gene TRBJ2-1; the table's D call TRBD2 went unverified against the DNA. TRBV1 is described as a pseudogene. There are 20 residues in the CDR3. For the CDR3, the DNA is TGCACCAGCAGCCAAGTCGGGTGGGGACCCAAGCGGGGCCCCTACAATGAGCAGTTCTTC. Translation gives CTSSQVGWGPKRGPYNEQFF.

CDR3 DNA sequence: TGTGCTACCGGGACAAACAATGACGAGCAGTACTTC. Residues: CATGTNNDEQYF. The chain joins TRBV30 to TRBJ2-7, with D perhaps matching TRBD1 (6 bases). Germline loops: CDR1 GTSNPN, CDR2 SVGIG (reference sequence). CDR3 length: 12 amino acids.